The text below deals with one TCR beta chain. Its antigen is unidentified. These data come from a study of shared clonotypes between healthy human individuals. As for the study in general: Donors had three CD4 naive, three CD4 memory, two CD8 naive and one CD8 memory plate apiece.

The CDR3 covers 14 residues. After removal of 8 bases from V and 7 bases from J, the junction contained 6 bases not matched to a gene. Germline V gene sequence: CDR1 SNHLY, CDR2 FYNNEI. Study results and limitations: The study generally estimated greater richness for naive than memory subsets.

DNA at roughly 0.2 ug, some 31,000 T cell genomes, went into sorted-subset replicate PCRs. Libraries were prepared by immunoSEQ multiplex PCR; TCRdb keeps only in-frame clonotypes and omits some of them. The sample gives a few million clones, 90% to 95% of which show up once; 0.39% is in the top ten. This receptor was obtained from a man aged 18 to 30 in good health. Some clones in this sample may be carry-over from other donors' samples. Sequenced sample: naive CD4+ T cells from PBMCs. Subset meaning: CD45RA+ positively selected. The rearrangement joins TRBV2 to TRBJ2-2, with 11 bases lining up with TRBD1. CDR3 loop: CASLGTGGVGELFF. The CDR3 nucleotides read TGTGCCAGCCTGGGGACAGGGGGTGTCGGGGAGCTGTTTTTT.